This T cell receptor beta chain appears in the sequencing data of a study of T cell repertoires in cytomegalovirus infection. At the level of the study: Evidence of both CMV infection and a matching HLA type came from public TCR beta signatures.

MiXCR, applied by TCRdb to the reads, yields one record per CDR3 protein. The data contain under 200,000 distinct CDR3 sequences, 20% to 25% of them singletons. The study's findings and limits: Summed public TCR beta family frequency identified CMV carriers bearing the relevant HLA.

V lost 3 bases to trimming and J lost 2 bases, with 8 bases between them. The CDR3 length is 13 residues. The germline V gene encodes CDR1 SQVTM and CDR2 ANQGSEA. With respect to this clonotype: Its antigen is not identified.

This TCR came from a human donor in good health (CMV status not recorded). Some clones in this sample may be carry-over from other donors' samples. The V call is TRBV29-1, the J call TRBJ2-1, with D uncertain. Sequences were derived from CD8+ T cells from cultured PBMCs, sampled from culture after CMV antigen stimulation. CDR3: CSVDGNPYNEQFF. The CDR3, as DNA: TGCAGCGTTGATGGCAACCCCTACAATGAGCAGTTCTTC.